The 24 T cell receptor beta chains listed next were all sequenced from one sample in a study of blood T cell repertoires in COVID-19. Only in-frame clones appear in the TCRdb table, and some are missing; sequencing was by immunoSEQ multiplex PCR. The sample contains about 370,000 clones, more than 80% of which appear only once. Source material: peripheral blood. The receptors were gathered from a woman between 25 and 40 years old with COVID-19, enrolled during active disease.

J is TRBJ1-5 and V is TRBV19; D possibly corresponds to TRBD1 (5 bases). The germline gives CDR1 LNHDA, CDR2 SQIVND (reference sequence). CDR3 length: 18 amino acids. Trimming took off 2 bases at V and 5 bases at J, with 22 bases between the two ends. CDR3 bases: TGTGCCAGTAGTATAATGGGGACCCGGGGGATTCTGGATCAGCCCCAGCATTTT. Amino acids: CASSIMGTRGILDQPQHF.

This chain links TRBV15 with TRBJ2-1; TRBD2 aligns across 9 bases. The ends lost 1 base at V and 3 bases at J; junction bases unmatched: 10. The CDR3 has 18 amino acids. Germline loops: CDR1 LNHNV, CDR2 YYDKDF (reference sequence). CDR3 bases: TGTGCCACCAGCAGAGTGGTAGGTAGCGGGAGTAGCTACAATGAGCAGTTCTTC. It specifies CATSRVVGSGSSYNEQFF.

This clone appeared once. The CDR3 coding sequence is TGTGCCAGCAGTTACGATCAGGAAAGCTACGAGCAGTACGTC. Translated, it gives CASSYDQESYEQYV. The V gene is TRBV6-6, the J gene TRBJ2-7; no clear D. Per germline, CDR1 MNHNY and CDR2 SVGAGI (reference sequence). This CDR3 comprises 14 residues. Trimming shortened V by 2 bases and J by 3 bases, and 11 bases separated the two germline ends.

This chain uses TRBV19 with TRBJ1-1; TRBD1 agrees at 8 bases. V lost 4 bases to trimming and J lost 0 bases; unmatched junction nucleotides: 4. Germline V gives CDR1 LNHDA, CDR2 SQIVND (reference sequence). This CDR3 comprises 15 residues. The CDR3 sequence: CASSRRTGLNTEAFF. DNA for the CDR3: TGTGCCAGTAGTAGGAGGACAGGGCTGAACACTGAAGCTTTCTTT.

This chain uses TRBV30 with TRBJ1-1; the match to TRBD1 covers 7 bases. Germline V gene data show CDR1 as GTSNPN and CDR2 as SVGIG (reference sequence). CDR3 length: 15 residues. J lost 3 bases, V lost 4 bases, and 11 bases had no gene match. CDR3 DNA: TGTGCCTGGAACCTCGATGCGACAGGGCACACTGAAGCTTTCTTT. It is translated as CAWNLDATGHTEAFF. The whole variable domain, remainder taken from reference TRBV30 and TRBJ1-1, is SQTIHQWPATLVQPVGSPLSLECTVEGTSNPNLYWYRQAAGRGLQLLFYSVGIGQISSEVPQNLSASRPQDRQFILSSKKLLLSDSGFYLCAWNLDATGHTEAFFGQGTRLTVV.

The rearrangement uses TRBV6-2 or TRBV6-3 and TRBJ2-3; 9 bases fit TRBD1. The junction had 9 bases not matched to a gene; V was cut back by 6 bases and J by 5 bases. This CDR3 has 15 residues. Germline CDR1 and CDR2: MNHEY and SVGEGT. The CDR3 reads CASSRQGQGGDTQYF. As DNA, the CDR3 is TGTGCCAGCAGCAGACAGGGACAGGGAGGAGATACGCAGTATTTT.

The gene calls are TRBV6-1 and TRBJ1-3; D unresolved. Trimming removed 3 bases from V and 0 bases from J, with 9 bases in between. The germline V gene encodes CDR1 MNHNS and CDR2 SASEGT. This CDR3 is built from 15 residues. CDR3 in DNA: TGTGCCAGCAGTGATGACACCAGCTCTGGAAACACCATATATTTT. Its protein product is CASSDDTSSGNTIYF.

The chain recombines TRBV27 with TRBJ2-5, with a possible D match to TRBD2 (5 bases). From germline, CDR1 is MNHEY and CDR2 SMNVEV (reference sequence). This CDR3 is 13 amino acids long. Trimming took off 3 bases at V and 4 bases at J, with 9 bases between the two ends. For the CDR3, the DNA is TGTGCCAGCAGTTTGATAGGGAGAGAGACCCAGTACTTC. Its translation: CASSLIGRETQYF.

The chain joins TRBV7-9 to TRBJ2-1, with D perhaps TRBD2 (6 bases). V was cut by 4 bases and J by 8 bases, with 18 bases left in between. CDR3 length: 15 residues. CDR1 SEHNR and CDR2 FQNEAQ come from the germline V gene (reference sequence). CDR3 sequence: CASSSTSRPLHEQFF. The CDR3 region has the DNA TGTGCCAGCAGCTCGACTAGTCGCCCCCTCCATGAGCAGTTCTTC.

The chain is built from TRBV11-3 and TRBJ1-1; no reliable D call. Germline CDR1 SGHNT, CDR2 YENEEA. CDR3 length: 13 residues. V lost 4 bases to trimming and J lost 0 bases, with 6 bases between them. The CDR3 coding sequence is TGTGCCAGCAGCTCCAATTTGAACACTGAAGCTTTCTTT. It translates to CASSSNLNTEAFF.

The chain has TRBV11-2 and TRBJ2-5, with D possibly TRBD1 on 5 matching bases. The CDR3 is 15 residues long. CDR1 SGHAT and CDR2 FQNNGV come from the germline V gene. V was shortened by 0 bases and J by 2 bases, with 10 bases between the two germline ends. The CDR3 bases are TGTGCCAGCAGCTTAGAGGGGCTTCCTCAAGAGACCCAGTACTTC. It codes for CASSLEGLPQETQYF.

V usage is TRBV11-3 and J usage is TRBJ1-3; D may be TRBD1 (5 bases). Germline V gene lookup returns CDR1 SGHNT and CDR2 YENEEA. The CDR3 length is 17 residues. V lost 0 bases, J lost 1 base, and 13 bases lay in between. CDR3: CASSLDGTAGSGNTIYF. In DNA form, the CDR3 reads TGTGCCAGCAGCTTAGACGGGACGGCGGGGTCTGGAAACACCATATATTTT.

This sequence joins TRBV2 and TRBJ2-2, with D perhaps TRBD2 (5 bases). The germline gives CDR1 SNHLY, CDR2 FYNNEI. CDR3 size: 14 residues. V was cut by 7 bases and J by 5 bases, with 14 bases left in between. The CDR3 loop is CASTKRVVTGELFF. CDR3 coding DNA: TGTGCCAGCACTAAGAGGGTGGTAACCGGGGAGCTGTTTTTT. Variable domain in full (rest from reference TRBV2 and TRBJ2-2): EPEVTQTPSHQVTQMGQEVILRCVPISNHLYFYWYRQILGQKVEFLVSFYNNEISEKSEIFDDQFSVERPDGSNFTLKIRSTKLEDSAMYFCASTKRVVTGELFFGEGSRLTVL.

This chain joins TRBV19 and TRBJ2-5; possibly TRBD2 for D (5 bases). The CDR3 consists of 15 residues. V lost 0 bases and J 5 bases, leaving 13 bases between the germline ends. CDR1 LNHDA and CDR2 SQIVND come from the germline V gene (reference sequence). The CDR3 region has the DNA TGTGCCAGTAGTATAGATCGGGCTAGCTGGGAGACCCAGTACTTC. Its translation: CASSIDRASWETQYF.

The chain links TRBV7-2 to TRBJ2-7, with 8 bases identical to TRBD2. Germline V gives CDR1 SGHTA, CDR2 FQGNSA. Germline trimming cut 5 bases from V and 0 bases from J; bases unmatched to any gene: 6. This CDR3 contains 15 residues. The CDR3 sequence is CASSGSSGGSYEQYF. CDR3 nucleotides: TGTGCCAGCAGCGGATCGAGCGGGGGCTCCTACGAGCAGTACTTC.

The CDR3 region has the DNA TGTGCCAGCATTTCATCCGCAGGACAGGGGTGGTTGGAAGCTTTCTTT. Translation gives CASISSAGQGWLEAFF. This chain uses TRBV28 with TRBJ1-1; 9 positions agree with TRBD1. The CDR3 totals 16 residues. Germline V CDR1 and CDR2: MDHEN, SYDVKM. Trimming cost V 7 bases and J 8 bases; bases outside gene matches: 17.

The chain couples TRBV7-8 to TRBJ1-2; a possible D gene is TRBD1 (6 bases). CDR1 SGHVS and CDR2 FQNEAQ come from the germline V gene. The CDR3 sequence is 15 residues long. The ends were cut back, 5 bases at V and 8 bases at J, with 21 bases in the middle. CDR3 amino acids: CASSPRTDEGYGYTF. For the CDR3, the DNA is TGTGCCAGCAGCCCCAGGACAGACGAGGGTTACGGCTACACCTTC.

The genes are TRBV24-1 and TRBJ2-6, with D possibly being TRBD1 (6 bases). Germline V gene sequence: CDR1 KGHDR, CDR2 SFDVKD. Trimming left V 7 bases short and J 4 bases short, with 16 bases between. The CDR3 covers 16 residues. For the CDR3, the DNA is TGTGCCACCAGAGCCGACAGGCTCGAAGGGGCCAACGTCCTGACTTTC. This encodes CATRADRLEGANVLTF.

This clone was seen a few times. The chain links TRBV2 to TRBJ2-7, with D unresolved. V lost 3 bases and J 1 base, leaving 10 bases between the germline ends. In germline, CDR1 is SNHLY, CDR2 FYNNEI. The CDR3 has 14 amino acids. The CDR3 DNA is TGTGCCAGCAGTGACCCTACAGATTCCTACGAGCAGTACTTC. Amino acid sequence: CASSDPTDSYEQYF.

This clone has just a few counts. The genes are TRBV28 and TRBJ1-6; D is perhaps TRBD1 (5 bases). This CDR3 comprises 15 residues. V was pared by 5 bases and J by 6 bases, with 14 bases between. The germline CDR1 and CDR2 sequences are MDHEN and SYDVKM. DNA of the CDR3: TGTGCCAGCAGTCGACAAGACAGTTTTAATTCACCCCTCCACTTT. Protein product: CASSRQDSFNSPLHF.

To note about this clone: One end of the junction fails to match germline, which may point to a read error. This chain joins TRBV5-4 and TRBJ2-5; 14 nucleotides agree with TRBD2. This CDR3 comprises 16 residues. Germline CDR1 reads SGHNT; CDR2 reads YYREEE (reference sequence). CDR3 sequence reads: CASSFRTSGRQEAQYF. The DNA for the CDR3 is TGTGCCAGCAGCTTTCGGACTAGCGGGAGGCAAGAGGCCCAGTACTTC.

The chain is built from TRBV6-6 and TRBJ2-1; 7 nucleotides match TRBD1. CDR1 and CDR2 from the germline V gene are MNHNY and SVGAGI (reference sequence). J gave up 2 bases and V 5 bases, and 18 bases lay outside the gene matches. The CDR3 runs to 19 residues. The CDR3 DNA follows: TGTGCCAGCAGTCCTTGGACAGGTCTTTCCCGAAGAACCTACAATGAGCAGTTCTTC. Translation: CASSPWTGLSRRTYNEQFF.

This chain joins TRBV24-1 and TRBJ2-2; TRBD1 agrees at 9 bases. Germline V gene data show CDR1 as KGHDR and CDR2 as SFDVKD. This CDR3 contains 14 residues. Trimming at V came to 7 bases and at J to 5 bases, leaving 4 bases not matched to a gene. CDR3 protein: CATRQGAGTGELFF. The DNA of the CDR3 is TGTGCCACCAGACAGGGGGCCGGAACCGGGGAGCTGTTTTTT.

The rearrangement links TRBV11-2 to TRBJ2-2, with 7 bases fitting TRBD2. The CDR3 has 16 residues. Germline assignment: CDR1 SGHAT and CDR2 FQNNGV. V shed 5 bases and J 6 bases; nucleotides not matched to a gene: 12. The CDR3 sequence is CASSRTRLARAGELFF. The CDR3 DNA follows: TGTGCCAGCAGCCGAACCCGACTAGCTAGGGCCGGGGAGCTGTTTTTT.